Sequencing of this TCR beta chain was carried out in a study of cytomegalovirus exposure and HLA in healthy donors. The PCR made use of 60 Vbeta and 13 Jbeta primers. The data were produced by immunoSEQ multiplex PCR, yet TCRdb's version contains in-frame clones alone and is incomplete. Counted here are around 62,000 clones, around 80% occurring once; the ten biggest clones make up approximately 9.8%. Details on this clone: Its target is unknown.

The CDR3 is 13 amino acids. Per germline, CDR1 LNHDA and CDR2 SQIVND (reference sequence). Trimming pared 6 bases from V and 10 bases from J, leaving 18 bases between. Whole-study results and caveats: Relative to the approximately 700-donor mean, N-insertions were reportedly fewer in an Asian-associated ancestry cluster in a later analysis. A few of the chains that were CMV-associated were confirmed in vitro to be specific for CMV antigens. Investigators reported approximately 150 TCR beta chains as tied to cytomegalovirus.

Sample: PBMCs. The clonotype was recovered from a man between 40 and 49 years old in good health and CMV-seronegative. The rearrangement links TRBV19 to TRBJ1-1; D possibly corresponds to TRBD1 (6 bases). CDR3 residues: CASSPTGFVAAFF. In nucleotides, the CDR3 is TGTGCCAGTAGCCCTACAGGGTTCGTGGCAGCTTTCTTT. The entire variable domain, with the rest obtained from reference TRBV19 and TRBJ1-1, is as follows: DGGITQSPKYLFRKEGQNVTLSCEQNLNHDAMYWYRQDPGQGLRLIYYSQIVNDFQKGDIAEGYSVSREKKESFPLTVTSAQKNPTAFYLCASSPTGFVAAFFGQGTRLTVV.